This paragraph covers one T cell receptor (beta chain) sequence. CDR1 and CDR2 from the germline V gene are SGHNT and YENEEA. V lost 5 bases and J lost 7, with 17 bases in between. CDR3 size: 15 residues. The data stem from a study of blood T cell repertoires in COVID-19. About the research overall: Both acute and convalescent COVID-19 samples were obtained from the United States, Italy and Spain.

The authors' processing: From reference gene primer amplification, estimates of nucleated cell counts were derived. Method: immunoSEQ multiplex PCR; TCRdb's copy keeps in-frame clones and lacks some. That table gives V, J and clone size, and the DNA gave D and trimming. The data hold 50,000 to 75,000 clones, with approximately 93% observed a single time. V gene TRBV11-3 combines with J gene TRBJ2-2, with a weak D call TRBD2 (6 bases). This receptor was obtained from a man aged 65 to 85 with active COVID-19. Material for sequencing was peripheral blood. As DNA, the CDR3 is TGTGCCAGCAGCACGGTTCTGGGACTGGGCGGGGAGCTGTTTTTT. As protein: CASSTVLGLGGELFF.